The present T cell receptor beta chain was sequenced within a study of blood T cell repertoires in COVID-19. About the research overall: Samples taken during acute and convalescent COVID-19 were collected in the United States, Italy and Spain.

The J segment lost 4 bases and the V segment lost 8 bases, leaving 13 bases of the junction unmatched. Germline V lookup: CDR1 WNHNN, CDR2 SYGVQD (reference sequence). The CDR3 length is 16 residues. This clone was seen once. Libraries were prepared by immunoSEQ multiplex PCR; TCRdb keeps only in-frame clonotypes and omits some of them. In the table there are some 200,000 clones, roughly 77% of which are singletons. Study members were between about 18 and 90 years old and lived in approximately 25 US regions. This receptor was taken from a middle-aged man who had recovered from COVID-19. The chain has TRBV10-1 and TRBJ2-5; 10 nucleotides line up with TRBD2. Sample: PBMCs or T cells enriched from blood (not recorded which). This chain's CDR3 is CASAPAGGPWGETQYF. The CDR3 DNA follows: TGCGCCAGCGCCCCAGCGGGAGGGCCGTGGGGAGAGACCCAGTACTTC.